This record concerns one T cell receptor (beta chain) sequence. The data are from a study of blood T cell repertoires in COVID-19. Overall study context: The United States, Italy and Spain supplied acute and convalescent COVID-19 samples.

The CDR3 loop spans 17 amino acids. In germline, CDR1 is MNHNY, CDR2 SVGAGI (reference sequence). Trimming cost V 5 bases and J 6 bases, with 20 bases left between them. Per the study methods: How many nucleated cells were present was estimated from reference gene primer amplification. Clones were read by immunoSEQ multiplex PCR, and TCRdb kept only the in-frame ones, dropping some. The V and J calls and clone size are taken from that table; D and trimming were inferred from the DNA. The data contain roughly 27,000 clones, roughly 88% of them singletons. The gene calls are TRBV6-6 and TRBJ1-6; D might be TRBD1 (6 bases). Sequencing was carried out using peripheral blood. This clonotype originated in a human donor in a cohort sampled during active COVID-19. The CDR3 reads CASSPRQDLLLNSPLHF. The CDR3 DNA follows: TGTGCCAGCAGTCCAAGACAGGATCTCCTTCTTAATTCACCCCTCCACTTT.